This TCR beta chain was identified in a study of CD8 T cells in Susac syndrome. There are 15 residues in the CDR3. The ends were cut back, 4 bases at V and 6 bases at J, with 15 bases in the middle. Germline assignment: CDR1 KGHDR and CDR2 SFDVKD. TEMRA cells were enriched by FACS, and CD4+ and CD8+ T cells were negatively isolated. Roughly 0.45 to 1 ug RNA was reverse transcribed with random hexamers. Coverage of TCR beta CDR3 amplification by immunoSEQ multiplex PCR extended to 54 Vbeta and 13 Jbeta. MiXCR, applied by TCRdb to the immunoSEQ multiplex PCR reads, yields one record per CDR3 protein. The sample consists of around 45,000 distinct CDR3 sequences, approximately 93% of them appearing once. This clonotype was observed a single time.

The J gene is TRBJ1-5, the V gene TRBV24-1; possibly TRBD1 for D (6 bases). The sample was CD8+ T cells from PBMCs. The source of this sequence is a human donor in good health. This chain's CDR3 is CATSEGRGSSQPQHF. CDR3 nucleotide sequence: TGTGCCACCAGTGAGGGCAGGGGATCCTCTCAGCCCCAGCATTTT.